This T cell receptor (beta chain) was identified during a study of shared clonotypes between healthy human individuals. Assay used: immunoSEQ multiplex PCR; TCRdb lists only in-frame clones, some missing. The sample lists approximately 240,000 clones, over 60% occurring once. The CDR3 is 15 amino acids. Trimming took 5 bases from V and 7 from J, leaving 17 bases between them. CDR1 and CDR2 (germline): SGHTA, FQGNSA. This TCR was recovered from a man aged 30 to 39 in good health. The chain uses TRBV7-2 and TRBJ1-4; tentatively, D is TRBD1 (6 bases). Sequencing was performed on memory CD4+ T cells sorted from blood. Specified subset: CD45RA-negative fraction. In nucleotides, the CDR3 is TGTGCCAGCAGCCCAAGCTGGGGGGGCGGTGAAAAACTGTTTTTT. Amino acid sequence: CASSPSWGGGEKLFF.